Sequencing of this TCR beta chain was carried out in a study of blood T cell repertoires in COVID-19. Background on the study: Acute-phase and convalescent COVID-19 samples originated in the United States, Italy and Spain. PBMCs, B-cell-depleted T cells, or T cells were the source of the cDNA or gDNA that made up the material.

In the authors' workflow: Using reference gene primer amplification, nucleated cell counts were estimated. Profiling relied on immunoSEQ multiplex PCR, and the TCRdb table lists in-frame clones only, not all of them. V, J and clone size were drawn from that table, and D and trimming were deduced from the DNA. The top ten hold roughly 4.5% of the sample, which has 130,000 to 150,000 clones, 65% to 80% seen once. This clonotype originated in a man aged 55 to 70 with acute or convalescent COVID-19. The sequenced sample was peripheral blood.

CDR3 residues: CASSSQGATDTQYF. CDR3 bases: TGTGCCAGCAGCTCCCAGGGGGCTACAGATACGCAGTATTTT. The chain has TRBV5-4 and TRBJ2-3; TRBD1 matches at 8 bases. Germline V gene data show CDR1 as SGHNT and CDR2 as YYREEE (reference sequence). V was clipped by 3 bases and J by 3 bases; unmatched bases: 3. The CDR3 sequence is 14 residues long.